A single TCR beta chain is shown here with its context. TCRdb's table, derived via immunoSEQ multiplex PCR, lists solely in-frame clones and lacks some. The sample has about 70,000 clones; nearly 98% are singletons. These data come from a study of technical replicates of blood from several donors. This CDR3 comprises 15 residues. The sequence came from a human donor in good health. The sequencing input was T cells isolated from PBMCs. The chain combines TRBV21-1 with TRBJ2-1; the tabulated D call, TRBD2, remains unverified against the DNA. TRBV21-1 is termed a pseudogene. The CDR3 DNA sequence: TGTGCCAGCAGCAAAGGGCCGGGAGGCCACAATGAGCAGTTCTTC. It is translated as CASSKGPGGHNEQFF.